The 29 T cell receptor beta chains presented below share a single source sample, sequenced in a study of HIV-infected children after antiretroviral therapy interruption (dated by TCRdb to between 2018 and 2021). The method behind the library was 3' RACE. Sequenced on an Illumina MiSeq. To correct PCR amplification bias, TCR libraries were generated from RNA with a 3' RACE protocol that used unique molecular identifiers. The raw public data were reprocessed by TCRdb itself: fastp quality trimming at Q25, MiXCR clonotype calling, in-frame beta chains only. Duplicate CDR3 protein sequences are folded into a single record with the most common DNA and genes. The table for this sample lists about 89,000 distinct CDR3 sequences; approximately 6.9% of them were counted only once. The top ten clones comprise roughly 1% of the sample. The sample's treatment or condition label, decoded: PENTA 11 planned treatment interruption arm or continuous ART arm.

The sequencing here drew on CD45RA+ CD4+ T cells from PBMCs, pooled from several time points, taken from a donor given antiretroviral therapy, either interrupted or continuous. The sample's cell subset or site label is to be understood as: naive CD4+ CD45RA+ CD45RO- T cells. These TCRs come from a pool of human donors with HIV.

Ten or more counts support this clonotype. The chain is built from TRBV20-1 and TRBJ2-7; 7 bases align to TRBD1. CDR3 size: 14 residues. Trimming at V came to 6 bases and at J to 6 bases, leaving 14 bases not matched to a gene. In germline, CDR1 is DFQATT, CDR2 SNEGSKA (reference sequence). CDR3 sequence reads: CSAGAGTASREQYF. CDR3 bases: TGCAGTGCGGGGGCCGGGACAGCATCCCGCGAGCAGTACTTC.

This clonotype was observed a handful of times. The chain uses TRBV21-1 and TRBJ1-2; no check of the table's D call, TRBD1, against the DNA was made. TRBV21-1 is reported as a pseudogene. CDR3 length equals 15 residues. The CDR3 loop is CASRKEGRVSRGYTF. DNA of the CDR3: TGTGCCAGCAGAAAAGAGGGCAGGGTTTCTCGCGGCTACACCTTC.

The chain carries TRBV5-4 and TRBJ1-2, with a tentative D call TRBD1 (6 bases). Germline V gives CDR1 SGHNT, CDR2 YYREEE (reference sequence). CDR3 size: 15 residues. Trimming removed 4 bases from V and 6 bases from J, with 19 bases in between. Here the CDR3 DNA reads TGTGCCAGCAGCCCCCACGGGGGCCTGGAGCATGGCTACACCTTC. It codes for CASSPHGGLEHGYTF.

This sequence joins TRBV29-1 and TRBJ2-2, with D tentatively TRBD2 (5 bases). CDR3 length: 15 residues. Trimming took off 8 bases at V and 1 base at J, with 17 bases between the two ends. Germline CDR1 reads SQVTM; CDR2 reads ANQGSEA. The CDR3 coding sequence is TGCAGCCCTGCGGGTAGGAAAGGGAACACCGGGGAGCTGTTTTTT. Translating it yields CSPAGRKGNTGELFF.

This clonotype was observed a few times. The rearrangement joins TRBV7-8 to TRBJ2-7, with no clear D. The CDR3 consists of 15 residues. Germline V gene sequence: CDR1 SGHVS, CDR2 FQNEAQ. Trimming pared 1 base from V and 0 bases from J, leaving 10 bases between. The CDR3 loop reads CASSLGLGYSYEQYF. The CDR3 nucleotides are TGTGCCAGCAGCTTAGGATTGGGTTACTCCTACGAGCAGTACTTC.

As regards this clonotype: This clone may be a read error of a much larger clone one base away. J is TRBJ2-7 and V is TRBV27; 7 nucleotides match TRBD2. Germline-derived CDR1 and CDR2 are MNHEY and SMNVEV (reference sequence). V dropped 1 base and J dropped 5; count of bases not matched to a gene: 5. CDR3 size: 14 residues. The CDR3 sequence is CASSLLTSSNEQYF. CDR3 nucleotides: TGTGCCAGCAGTTTATTGACTAGCAGCAACGAGCAGTACTTC.

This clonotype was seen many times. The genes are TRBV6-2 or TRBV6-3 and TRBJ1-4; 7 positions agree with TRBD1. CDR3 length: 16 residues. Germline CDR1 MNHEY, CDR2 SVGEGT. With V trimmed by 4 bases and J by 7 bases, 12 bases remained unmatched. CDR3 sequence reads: CASSSNHRGGGEKLFF. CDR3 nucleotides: TGTGCCAGCAGTTCCAACCACAGGGGAGGTGGTGAAAAACTGTTTTTT.

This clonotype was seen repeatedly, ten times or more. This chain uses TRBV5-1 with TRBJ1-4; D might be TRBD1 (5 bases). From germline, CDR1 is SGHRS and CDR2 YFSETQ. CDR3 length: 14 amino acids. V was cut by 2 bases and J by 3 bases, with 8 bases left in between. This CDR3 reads CASSLRDSNEKLFF. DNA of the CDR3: TGCGCCAGCAGCTTACGGGACTCTAATGAAAAACTGTTTTTT. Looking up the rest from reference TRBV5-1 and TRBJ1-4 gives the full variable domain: KAGVTQTPRYLIKTRGQQVTLSCSPISGHRSVSWYQQTPGQGLQFLFEYFSETQRNKGNFPGRFSGRQFSNSRSEMNVSTLELGDSALYLCASSLRDSNEKLFFGSGTQLSVL.

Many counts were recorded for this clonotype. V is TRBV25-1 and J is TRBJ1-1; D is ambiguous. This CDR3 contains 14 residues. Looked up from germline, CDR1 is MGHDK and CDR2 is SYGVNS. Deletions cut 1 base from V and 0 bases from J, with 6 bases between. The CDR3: CASSESLMNTEAFF. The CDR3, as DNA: TGTGCCAGCAGTGAATCTCTGATGAACACTGAAGCTTTCTTT.

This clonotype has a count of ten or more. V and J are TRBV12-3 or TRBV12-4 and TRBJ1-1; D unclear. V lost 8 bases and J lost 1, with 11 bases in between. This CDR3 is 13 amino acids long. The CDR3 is CASVYGQNTEAFF. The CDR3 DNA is TGTGCCAGCGTATACGGTCAGAACACTGAAGCTTTCTTT.

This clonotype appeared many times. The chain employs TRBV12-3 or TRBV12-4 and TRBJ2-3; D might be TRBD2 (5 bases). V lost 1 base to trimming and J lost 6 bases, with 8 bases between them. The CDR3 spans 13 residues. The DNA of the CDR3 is TGTGCCAGCAGTTTAGTGGTAGCGGATACGCAGTATTTT. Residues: CASSLVVADTQYF.

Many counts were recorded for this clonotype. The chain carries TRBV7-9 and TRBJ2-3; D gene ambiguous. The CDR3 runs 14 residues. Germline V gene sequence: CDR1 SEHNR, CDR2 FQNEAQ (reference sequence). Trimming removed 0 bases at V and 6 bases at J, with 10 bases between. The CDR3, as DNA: TGTGCCAGCAGCTTAGCCCGGACGTGGGATACGCAGTATTTT. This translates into CASSLARTWDTQYF.

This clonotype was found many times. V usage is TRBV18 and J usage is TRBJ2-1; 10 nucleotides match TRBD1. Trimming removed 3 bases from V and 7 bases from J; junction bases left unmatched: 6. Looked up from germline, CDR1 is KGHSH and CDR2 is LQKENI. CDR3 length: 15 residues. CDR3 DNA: TGTGCCAGCTCACCGCGACAGGGGGCGGTGAATGAGCAGTTCTTC. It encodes CASSPRQGAVNEQFF.

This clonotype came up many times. The CDR3 coding sequence is TGTGCCACTGTAGGACGGACCTCTGGGGCCAACGTCCTGACTTTC. It encodes CATVGRTSGANVLTF. This rearrangement joins TRBV19 to TRBJ2-6; no reliable D call. This CDR3 region has 15 residues. With 10 bases removed from V and 0 bases from J, the gap between germline ends came to 13 bases. The germline CDR1 and CDR2 sequences are LNHDA and SQIVND (reference sequence).

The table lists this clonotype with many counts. The CDR3 loop is CASTDGTASGANVLTF. The CDR3 nucleotides are TGTGCCAGCACCGACGGGACTGCCTCTGGGGCCAACGTCCTGACTTTC. The chain combines TRBV28 with TRBJ2-6; TRBD2 might be the D (6 bases). The V end lost 7 bases, the J end lost 0 bases, and 13 bases lay between the germline ends. This CDR3 has 16 amino acids. CDR1 and CDR2 from the germline V gene are MDHEN and SYDVKM.

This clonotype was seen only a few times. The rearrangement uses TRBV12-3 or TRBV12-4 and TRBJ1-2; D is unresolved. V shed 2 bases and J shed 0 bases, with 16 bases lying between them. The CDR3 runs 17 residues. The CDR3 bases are TGTGCCAGCAGTTTATCCGGAGGGAAAGGTCCTAACTATGGCTACACCTTC. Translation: CASSLSGGKGPNYGYTF.

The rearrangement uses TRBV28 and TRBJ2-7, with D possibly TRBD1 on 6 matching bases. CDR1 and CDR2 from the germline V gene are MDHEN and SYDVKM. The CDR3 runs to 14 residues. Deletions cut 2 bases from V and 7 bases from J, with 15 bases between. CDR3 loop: CASSLGGRVWEQYF. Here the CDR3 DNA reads TGTGCCAGCAGTTTAGGGGGCCGAGTCTGGGAGCAGTACTTC.

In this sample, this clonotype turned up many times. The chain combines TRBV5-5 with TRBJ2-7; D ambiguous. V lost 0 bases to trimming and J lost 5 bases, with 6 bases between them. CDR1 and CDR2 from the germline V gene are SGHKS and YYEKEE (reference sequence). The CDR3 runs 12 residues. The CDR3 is CASSLDNHEQYF. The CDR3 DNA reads TGTGCCAGCAGCTTGGATAACCACGAGCAGTACTTC.

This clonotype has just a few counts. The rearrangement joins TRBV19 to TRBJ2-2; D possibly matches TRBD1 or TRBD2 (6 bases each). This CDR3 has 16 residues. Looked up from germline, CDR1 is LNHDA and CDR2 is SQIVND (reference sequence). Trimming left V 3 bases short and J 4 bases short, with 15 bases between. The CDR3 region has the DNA TGTGCCAGTAGTATCTATGGGGGGCTGAGCACCGGGGAGCTGTTTTTT. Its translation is CASSIYGGLSTGELFF. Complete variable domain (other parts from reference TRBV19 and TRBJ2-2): DGGITQSPKYLFRKEGQNVTLSCEQNLNHDAMYWYRQDPGQGLRLIYYSQIVNDFQKGDIAEGYSVSREKKESFPLTVTSAQKNPTAFYLCASSIYGGLSTGELFFGEGSRLTVL.

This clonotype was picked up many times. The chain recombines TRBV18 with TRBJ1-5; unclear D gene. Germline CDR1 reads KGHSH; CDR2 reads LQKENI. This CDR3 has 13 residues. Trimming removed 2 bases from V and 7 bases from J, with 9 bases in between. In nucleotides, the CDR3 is TGTGCCAGCTCACCATCTTCGGTCCAGCCCCAGCATTTT. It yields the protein CASSPSSVQPQHF. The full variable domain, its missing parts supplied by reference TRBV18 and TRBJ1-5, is NAGVMQNPRHLVRRRGQEARLRCSPMKGHSHVYWYRQLPEEGLKFMVYLQKENIIDESGMPKERFSAEFPKEGPSILRIQQVVRGDSAAYFCASSPSSVQPQHFGDGTRLSIL.

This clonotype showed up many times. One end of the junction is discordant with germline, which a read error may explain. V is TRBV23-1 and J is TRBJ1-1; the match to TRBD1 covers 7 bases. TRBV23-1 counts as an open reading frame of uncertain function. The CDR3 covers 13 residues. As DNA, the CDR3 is TGTGCCAGCAGTTCACAGGGGAACACAGAAGTCTTCTTT. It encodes CASSSQGNTEVFF.

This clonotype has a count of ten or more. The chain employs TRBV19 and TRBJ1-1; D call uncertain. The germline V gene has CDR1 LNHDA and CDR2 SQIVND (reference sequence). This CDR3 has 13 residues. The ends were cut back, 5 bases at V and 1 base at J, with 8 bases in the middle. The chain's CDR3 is CASSVTRNTEAFF. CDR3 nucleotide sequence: TGTGCCAGTAGTGTCACAAGGAACACTGAAGCTTTCTTT.

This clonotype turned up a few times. The CDR3 bases are TGCGCCAGCAGGGAGACAGGTCTCGATTTTCTAACCTTC. Translated: CASRETGLDFLTF. The rearrangement joins TRBV5-1 to TRBJ1-2; D may be TRBD1 (6 bases). This CDR3 is built from 13 residues. Germline-derived CDR1 and CDR2 are SGHRS and YFSETQ. Trimming took 5 bases from V and 14 from J, leaving 22 bases between them.

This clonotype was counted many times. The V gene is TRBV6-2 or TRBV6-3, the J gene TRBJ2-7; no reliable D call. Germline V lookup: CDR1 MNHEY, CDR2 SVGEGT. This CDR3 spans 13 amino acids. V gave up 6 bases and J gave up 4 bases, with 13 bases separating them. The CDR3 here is CASSFSGRYEQYF. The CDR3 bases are TGTGCCAGCAGCTTCTCCGGGCGGTACGAGCAGTACTTC.

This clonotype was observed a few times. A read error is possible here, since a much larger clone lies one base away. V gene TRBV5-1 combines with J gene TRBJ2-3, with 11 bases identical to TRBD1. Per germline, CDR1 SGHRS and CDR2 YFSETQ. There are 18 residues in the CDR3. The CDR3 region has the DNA TGCGCCAGCAGCTATAACCCCGGACAGGGGGCGGTCAAAGATACGCATTATTTT. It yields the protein CASSYNPGQGAVKDTHYF.

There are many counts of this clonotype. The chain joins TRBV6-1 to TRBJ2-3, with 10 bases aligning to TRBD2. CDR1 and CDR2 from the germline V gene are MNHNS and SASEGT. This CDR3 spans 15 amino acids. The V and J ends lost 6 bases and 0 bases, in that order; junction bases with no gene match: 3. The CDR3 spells CASRAGGPSTDTQYF. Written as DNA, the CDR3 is TGTGCCAGCAGAGCGGGGGGGCCCAGCACAGATACGCAGTATTTT.

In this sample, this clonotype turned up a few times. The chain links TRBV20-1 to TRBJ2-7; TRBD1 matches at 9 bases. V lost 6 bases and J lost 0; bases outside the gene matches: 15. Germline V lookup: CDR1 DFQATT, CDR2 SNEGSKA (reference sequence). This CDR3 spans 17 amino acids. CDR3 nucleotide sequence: TGCAGTGCGCCTAGGGGACAGGGCTCCCCAAGCTCCTACGAGCAGTACTTC. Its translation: CSAPRGQGSPSSYEQYF.

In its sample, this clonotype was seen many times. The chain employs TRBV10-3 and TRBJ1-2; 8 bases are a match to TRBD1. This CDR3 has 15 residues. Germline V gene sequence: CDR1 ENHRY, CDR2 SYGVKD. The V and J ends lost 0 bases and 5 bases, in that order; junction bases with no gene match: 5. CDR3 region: CAISESAGGAYGYTF. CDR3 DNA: TGTGCCATCAGTGAGTCGGCAGGGGGCGCGTATGGCTACACCTTC.

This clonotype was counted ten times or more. The CDR3 spells CASSPGGAGEETQYF. The DNA of the CDR3 is TGTGCCAGCAGTCCCGGGGGAGCGGGAGAAGAGACCCAGTACTTC. This chain uses TRBV28 with TRBJ2-5, with 8 bases aligning to TRBD2. The germline V gene has CDR1 MDHEN and CDR2 SYDVKM. The CDR3 extends over 15 amino acids. Losses at the gene ends were 5 bases for V and 3 bases for J; bases not matched to a gene: 8.